Sequencing of this T cell receptor beta chain was carried out in a study of spatial heterogeneity in lung cancer. Whole-study context: Consistent detection of more beta-chain than alpha-chain sequences was observed. Mean representation of each unique TCR and UMI combination in the raw reads exceeded 8.5 occurrences.

In its sample, this clonotype was seen a few times. Its antigen is unidentified. With the library built for alpha chains, this beta chain is off target and its frequency is not meaningful. Every TCR cDNA molecule carried a tag that served as a unique molecular identifier. TCRdb itself ran the 5' RACE reads through MiXCR, one entry per CDR3 protein. The sample consists of 9,500 to 12,000 distinct CDR3 sequences, roughly 6.2% of them appearing once. Germline V gene sequence: CDR1 SGHAT, CDR2 FQNNGV. Trimming at V came to 4 bases and at J to 6 bases, leaving 10 bases not matched to a gene. This CDR3 has 17 amino acids. As for time point: sample taken at primary tumor resection. Extraction of whole RNA from tumor, nontumor lung or frozen PBMC preceded unsorted sequencing. The study, taken as a whole, reports: Ubiquitous expanded tumor TCRs showed up in blood more at resection than follow-up.

The V and J genes are TRBV11-2 and TRBJ2-3; 13 nucleotides agree with TRBD2. Specimen: PBMCs, collected at surgery. This TCR came from a male donor with early-stage non-small cell lung cancer. CDR3 bases: TGTGCCAGCAGCTCTAGGACTAGCGGGGGCCGACCGGATACGCAGTATTTT. It encodes CASSSRTSGGRPDTQYF.